The sequence of this T cell receptor beta chain was determined in a study of cytomegalovirus exposure and HLA in healthy donors. As for the study in general: One earlier analysis, a look at 180 million or so T cells, found more than 100 million unique TCR beta sequences. Study-level results: Later analysis identified about 15,000 TCR beta sequences associated with HLA alleles, using a false discovery rate threshold of 0.05. Accurate prediction of HLA-A and HLA-B alleles (for most subjects) was reportedly achieved from TCR beta sequences.

As concerns this clone: What it recognizes is unknown.

Donors were ostensibly healthy at sampling, although undocumented immune exposures were probable. 13 Jbeta primers and 60 Vbeta primers were used for the PCR. Sequencing was performed with immunoSEQ multiplex PCR; in TCRdb, only in-frame clones are kept and a portion is missing. The data show 150,000 to 200,000 clones, over 75% seen once. This CDR3 is built from 15 residues. Per the germline V gene, CDR1 is SGHRS and CDR2 is YFSETQ. V dropped 1 base and J dropped 6 bases, with 11 bases sitting between them. This receptor was obtained from a woman aged 45-65 years in good health and CMV-seronegative. The V call is TRBV5-1, the J call TRBJ1-6, with D unresolved. Sequencing was carried out using PBMCs. This CDR3 is CASSLSAPGNSPLHF. The CDR3 nucleotides read TGCGCCAGCAGCTTGAGCGCCCCGGGTAATTCACCCCTCCACTTT. Filled out from reference TRBV5-1 and TRBJ1-6, the complete variable domain reads KAGVTQTPRYLIKTRGQQVTLSCSPISGHRSVSWYQQTPGQGLQFLFEYFSETQRNKGNFPGRFSGRQFSNSRSEMNVSTLELGDSALYLCASSLSAPGNSPLHFGNGTRLTVT.